This T cell receptor (beta chain) was sequenced in a study of Ad26.COV2.S vaccination and SARS-CoV-2 variants. Study at large: Intramuscular Ad26.COV2.S doses were given once or twice, 56 days apart.

The CDR3 is made up of 16 amino acids. The germline V gene encodes CDR1 MDHEN and CDR2 SYDVKM. Losses at the gene ends were 4 bases for V and 3 bases for J; bases not matched to a gene: 6. Study-wide findings and caveats: TCR breadth and depth estimates may have understated total T cell responses.

Sequencing was performed with immunoSEQ multiplex PCR; in TCRdb, only in-frame clones are kept and a portion is missing. The sample has some 300,000 clones; around 85% are singletons. This clone was counted a single time. Antigen specificity is unknown. The treatment denotes: 15 to 20 received Ad26.COV2.S at low or high dose, single or two shots; about 5 received placebo; per-sample allocation not given. Repertoires come from day 63 after the first vaccine or placebo injection. This material consisted of peripheral blood, taken in a trial of Ad26.COV2.S vaccine versus placebo. This TCR was recovered from a person aged 18-65 years who received the Ad26.COV2.S COVID-19 vaccine or a placebo. The V gene is TRBV28, the J gene TRBJ1-4, with TRBD1 matching 9 bases. The DNA of the CDR3 is TGTGCCAGCAGTTCCGGGACAGGGAAGTCTAATGAAAAACTGTTTTTT. Translation: CASSSGTGKSNEKLFF.